This T cell receptor (beta chain) was identified in a study of blood T cells in healthy people across ages. Notes on the study in general: With age, beta diversity per million T cells declined roughly linearly, significantly by 40.

In the case of this clonotype: Its target is unknown.

Per sample, a minimum of 6 million PBMCs were isolated. Germline CDR1 MGHRA, CDR2 YSYEKL. Trimming stripped 0 bases from V and 4 bases from J, with 9 bases between. This CDR3 comprises 15 residues. It was with a sample-barcoded 5' primer and a J-beta primer mix that a second PCR of roughly 7 to 12 cycles was run. Each single sample gave us at least 2.5 million CDR3-containing paired-end reads. TCRdb reprocessed the 5' RACE reads via MiXCR and lists one record per CDR3 protein. This sample has about 1,400,000 distinct CDR3 sequences, with roughly 40% found just once. Sequenced input: blood. The clonotype originates from a woman between 18 and 29 years old in good health. The genes are TRBV4-1 and TRBJ2-2; D ambiguous. CDR3 in amino acids: CASSQEIQSTGELFF. The CDR3, as DNA: TGCGCCAGCAGCCAAGAAATTCAGTCCACCGGGGAGCTGTTTTTT.